A single sample is the source of the 23 T cell receptor beta chains below, sequenced in a study of blood T cell repertoires in COVID-19. Profiled with immunoSEQ multiplex PCR; TCRdb holds only in-frame clones, not every one. The table shows under 200,000 clones, with around nine tenths occurring only once. Sequenced material: peripheral blood. Every receptor here comes from a man in his late teens or twenties with active or convalescent COVID-19.

This clone showed up just a few times. The rearrangement links TRBV7-9 to TRBJ1-2; D remains ambiguous. Trimming removed 1 base from V and 3 bases from J, with 12 bases in between. The CDR3 extends over 15 amino acids. Germline-derived CDR1 and CDR2 are SEHNR and FQNEAQ (reference sequence). CDR3 DNA: TGTGCCAGCAGCTTAGTAGCTGAATTGGACTATGGCTACACCTTC. Its protein product is CASSLVAELDYGYTF.

This clone was found a few times. V is TRBV6-1 and J is TRBJ2-7; a weak D match, TRBD1 (7 bases). Germline assignment: CDR1 MNHNS and CDR2 SASEGT. V was shortened by 1 base and J by 7 bases, with 14 bases between the two germline ends. CDR3 length: 14 amino acids. The CDR3 spells CASSEGQGGGEQYF. DNA of the CDR3: TGTGCCAGCAGTGAAGGCCAGGGGGGCGGGGAGCAGTACTTC.

The chain uses TRBV20-1 and TRBJ2-1, with TRBD1 matching over 9 bases. Germline V gives CDR1 DFQATT, CDR2 SNEGSKA (reference sequence). The ends lost 1 base at V and 15 bases at J; junction bases unmatched: 4. The CDR3 is made up of 11 amino acids. Here the CDR3 reads CSARVGQGLFF. CDR3 DNA sequence: TGCAGTGCTAGAGTGGGACAGGGTCTGTTCTTC.

V gene TRBV7-2 combines with J gene TRBJ2-3; D not resolved. Germline assignment: CDR1 SGHTA and CDR2 FQGNSA. V was shortened by 0 bases and J by 6 bases, with 13 bases between the two germline ends. There are 15 residues in the CDR3. CDR3 in amino acids: CASSLAMPPADTQYF. Here the CDR3 DNA reads TGTGCCAGCAGCTTAGCAATGCCGCCCGCGGATACGCAGTATTTT.

The rearrangement joins TRBV4-2 to TRBJ1-2; 8 nucleotides match TRBD1. CDR1 and CDR2 from the germline V gene are LGHNA and YNFKEQ. Trimming removed 1 base from V and 8 bases from J; junction bases left unmatched: 6. The CDR3 contains 14 residues. CDR3 sequence: CASSQAATGVGYTF. Here the CDR3 DNA reads TGTGCCAGCAGCCAAGCCGCGACAGGGGTCGGCTACACCTTC.

This clone was detected once. The genes are TRBV30 and TRBJ2-1, with D possibly being TRBD2 (7 bases). The CDR3 loop spans 15 amino acids. CDR1 is GTSNPN and CDR2 is SVGIG in the germline V gene (reference sequence). The V end lost 0 bases, the J end lost 7 bases, and 16 bases lay between the germline ends. CDR3 sequence reads: CAWSVEAGTYNEQFF. The CDR3 coding sequence is TGTGCCTGGAGTGTCGAAGCGGGGACATATAATGAGCAGTTCTTC.

V and J are TRBV18 and TRBJ2-1; D is perhaps TRBD2 (7 bases). V shed 7 bases and J shed 8 bases, with 15 bases lying between them. CDR1 is KGHSH and CDR2 is LQKENI in the germline V gene. The CDR3 is 13 amino acids. CDR3 nucleotide sequence: TGTGCCAGCTTCGAGGGGGGGTCAGATGAGCAGTTCTTC. Amino acid sequence: CASFEGGSDEQFF.

This chain joins TRBV11-2 and TRBJ2-7, with 8 bases matching TRBD1. The CDR3 spans 15 residues. Germline lookup yields CDR1 SGHAT and CDR2 FQNNGV. V lost 4 bases to trimming and J lost 2 bases; unmatched junction nucleotides: 7. The CDR3: CASSSTGDTAYEQYF. CDR3 sequence (DNA): TGTGCCAGCAGCTCGACAGGGGATACGGCCTACGAGCAGTACTTC. The full variable domain, with the rest looked up from reference TRBV11-2 and TRBJ2-7, is EAGVAQSPRYKIIEKRQSVAFWCNPISGHATLYWYQQILGQGPKLLIQFQNNGVVDDSQLPKDRFSAERLKGVDSTLKIQPAKLEDSAVYLCASSSTGDTAYEQYFGPGTRLTVT.

The chain couples TRBV5-6 to TRBJ2-6, with 8 bases aligning to TRBD2. Losses at the gene ends were 4 bases for V and 3 bases for J; bases not matched to a gene: 15. This CDR3 has 19 residues. The V gene's germline CDR1 is SGHDT and CDR2 YYEEEE. The DNA for the CDR3 is TGTGCCAGCAGCAAAAACGGGGGGGCCGAATCCCTTGGGGCCAACGTCCTGACTTTC. Amino acids: CASSKNGGAESLGANVLTF.

The rearrangement joins TRBV6-2 or TRBV6-3 to TRBJ1-2, with a possible D match to TRBD1 (5 bases). Trimming removed 5 bases at V and 4 bases at J, with 11 bases between. This CDR3 has 13 residues. CDR1 is MNHEY, CDR2 SVGEGT, per germline. The CDR3 protein is CASSRPDTYGYTF. CDR3 nucleotides: TGTGCCAGCAGTAGACCGGACACCTATGGCTACACCTTC.

The genes are TRBV4-3 and TRBJ1-4; 12 bases are shared with TRBD1. The CDR3 contains 15 residues. Per the germline V gene, CDR1 is LGHNA and CDR2 is YSLEER. V shed 3 bases and J 8 bases; nucleotides not matched to a gene: 4. CDR3: CASSQAGTGGEKLFF. The CDR3 DNA sequence: TGCGCCAGCAGCCAGGCCGGGACAGGGGGCGAAAAACTGTTTTTT.

The V gene is TRBV2, the J gene TRBJ2-3, with 9 bases matching TRBD2. The CDR3 spans 18 residues. Germline trimming cut 0 bases from V and 0 bases from J; bases unmatched to any gene: 7. The germline gives CDR1 SNHLY, CDR2 FYNNEI. CDR3 DNA sequence: TGTGCCAGCAGTGAAGCGTTTGGGCTAGCGGGGAGCACAGATACGCAGTATTTT. Its translation: CASSEAFGLAGSTDTQYF.

The V and J genes are TRBV28 and TRBJ1-4, with a weak D call TRBD1 (5 bases). V was clipped by 5 bases and J by 8 bases, with 18 bases between them. The CDR3 length is 15 residues. The germline V gene has CDR1 MDHEN and CDR2 SYDVKM. CDR3 nucleotide sequence: TGTGCCAGCAGTCCCCACCATGGGGGGAAGGAAAAACTGTTTTTT. Translated: CASSPHHGGKEKLFF.

The chain's CDR3 is CASSVEGSRQPQHF. For the CDR3, the DNA is TGTGCCAGCAGCGTAGAGGGGTCCAGGCAGCCCCAGCATTTT. The chain couples TRBV9 to TRBJ1-5; tentative D call: TRBD1 (5 bases). V lost 0 bases, J lost 7 bases, and 11 bases lay in between. Germline CDR1 and CDR2: SGDLS and YYNGEE. This CDR3 region has 14 residues.

In DNA form, the CDR3 reads TGCGCCAGCAGCCAAAGGATAACAGGGAGTTGGACTGAAGCTTTCTTT. Encoded protein: CASSQRITGSWTEAFF. The chain recombines TRBV4-1 with TRBJ1-1; the D gene is possibly TRBD1 (6 bases). Trimming removed 2 bases from V and 5 bases from J, with 18 bases in between. This CDR3 region has 16 residues. Germline CDR1 and CDR2: MGHRA and YSYEKL.

At least ten counts were recorded for this clone. The rearrangement links TRBV18 to TRBJ2-2, with TRBD2 identical over 9 bases. With V trimmed by 1 base and J by 2 bases, 11 bases remained unmatched. The germline CDR1 and CDR2 sequences are KGHSH and LQKENI. This CDR3 is 19 amino acids long. CDR3 region: CASSPQDLAGIPNTGELFF. The CDR3 DNA reads TGTGCCAGCTCACCACAAGATCTAGCGGGAATCCCCAACACCGGGGAGCTGTTTTTT.

The chain couples TRBV20-1 to TRBJ1-1, with D perhaps TRBD1 (5 bases). CDR1 and CDR2 from the germline V gene are DFQATT and SNEGSKA (reference sequence). This CDR3 spans 11 amino acids. Trimming cost V 6 bases and J 6 bases, with 11 bases left between them. This chain's CDR3 is CSATGGAEAFF. The DNA for the CDR3 is TGCAGTGCAACAGGTGGGGCTGAAGCTTTCTTT.

The rearrangement uses TRBV5-5 and TRBJ1-2, with TRBD1 matching 9 bases. Germline CDR1 is SGHKS and CDR2 is YYEKEE (reference sequence). V lost 0 bases and J lost 4; bases outside the gene matches: 4. CDR3 length equals 15 residues. CDR3 nucleotide sequence: TGTGCCAGCAGCTTGGCGGGACAGGGACTCTATGGCTACACCTTC. Its translation: CASSLAGQGLYGYTF.

This chain joins TRBV27 and TRBJ2-1; 10 nucleotides match TRBD2. J lost 9 bases, V lost 6 bases, and 8 bases had no gene match. The V gene's germline CDR1 is MNHEY and CDR2 SMNVEV (reference sequence). The CDR3 spans 14 residues. The CDR3 coding sequence is TGTGCCAGCAGACTGCTAGCGGGAGACAGTGAGCAGTTCTTC. Translating gives CASRLLAGDSEQFF.

The V gene is TRBV30, the J gene TRBJ1-2, with 8 positions matching TRBD1. The germline gives CDR1 GTSNPN, CDR2 SVGIG (reference sequence). V lost 1 base, J lost 2 bases, and 12 bases stayed unmatched. CDR3 size: 17 residues. The DNA of the CDR3 is TGTGCCTGGAGTGCAGGGGGCCGGAATTCTCCCAACTATGGCTACACCTTC. Encoded protein: CAWSAGGRNSPNYGYTF.

The V and J genes are TRBV5-5 and TRBJ1-1; D perhaps matches TRBD1 (6 bases). The V end lost 3 bases, the J end lost 3 bases, and 9 bases lay between the germline ends. The V gene's germline CDR1 is SGHKS and CDR2 YYEKEE (reference sequence). The CDR3 extends over 13 amino acids. CDR3 nucleotide sequence: TGTGCCAGCAGCTGGGCAGGGGACACTGAAGCTTTCTTT. This translates into CASSWAGDTEAFF.

The V call is TRBV5-4, the J call TRBJ1-2; 7 nucleotides match TRBD1. This CDR3 region has 15 residues. The germline V gene has CDR1 SGHNT and CDR2 YYREEE (reference sequence). With 3 bases clipped from V and 3 bases from J, the junction kept 8 bases outside the gene matches. The CDR3, as DNA: TGTGCCAGCAGCTCGCCGACAGGGTCCGACTATGGCTACACCTTC. Encoded protein: CASSSPTGSDYGYTF. The full variable domain, in which reference TRBV5-4 and TRBJ1-2 provide the parts outside the CDR3, is ETGVTQSPTHLIKTRGQQVTLRCSSQSGHNTVSWYQQALGQGPQFIFQYYREEENGRGNFPPRFSGLQFPNYSSELNVNALELDDSALYLCASSSPTGSDYGYTFGSGTRLTVV.

The chain carries TRBV9 and TRBJ2-7, with TRBD1 matching over 7 bases. Losses at the gene ends were 4 bases for V and 5 bases for J; bases not matched to a gene: 9. Germline CDR1 reads SGDLS; CDR2 reads YYNGEE. The CDR3 has 14 amino acids. The CDR3 DNA is TGTGCCAGCAGCAGGTCCGGGACAGAGCACGAGCAGTACTTC. It specifies CASSRSGTEHEQYF.